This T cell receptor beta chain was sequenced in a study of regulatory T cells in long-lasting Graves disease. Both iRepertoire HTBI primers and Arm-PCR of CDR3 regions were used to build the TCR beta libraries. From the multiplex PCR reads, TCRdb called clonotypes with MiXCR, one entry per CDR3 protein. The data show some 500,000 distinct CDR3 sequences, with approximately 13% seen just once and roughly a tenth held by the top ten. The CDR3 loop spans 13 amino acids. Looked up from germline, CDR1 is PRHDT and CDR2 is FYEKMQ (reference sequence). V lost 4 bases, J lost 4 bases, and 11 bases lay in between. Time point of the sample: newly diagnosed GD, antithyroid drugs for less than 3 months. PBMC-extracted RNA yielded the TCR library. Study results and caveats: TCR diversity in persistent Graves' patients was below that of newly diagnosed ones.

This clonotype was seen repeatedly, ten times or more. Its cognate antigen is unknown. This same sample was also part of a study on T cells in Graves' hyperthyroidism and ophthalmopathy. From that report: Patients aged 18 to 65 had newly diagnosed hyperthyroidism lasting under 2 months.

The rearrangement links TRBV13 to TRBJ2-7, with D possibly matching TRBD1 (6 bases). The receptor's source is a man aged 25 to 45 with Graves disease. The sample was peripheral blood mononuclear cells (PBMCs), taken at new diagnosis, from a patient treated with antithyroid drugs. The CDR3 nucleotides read TGTGCCAGCAGCTCTCAGGGGTGGTACGAGCAGTACTTC. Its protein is CASSSQGWYEQYF.